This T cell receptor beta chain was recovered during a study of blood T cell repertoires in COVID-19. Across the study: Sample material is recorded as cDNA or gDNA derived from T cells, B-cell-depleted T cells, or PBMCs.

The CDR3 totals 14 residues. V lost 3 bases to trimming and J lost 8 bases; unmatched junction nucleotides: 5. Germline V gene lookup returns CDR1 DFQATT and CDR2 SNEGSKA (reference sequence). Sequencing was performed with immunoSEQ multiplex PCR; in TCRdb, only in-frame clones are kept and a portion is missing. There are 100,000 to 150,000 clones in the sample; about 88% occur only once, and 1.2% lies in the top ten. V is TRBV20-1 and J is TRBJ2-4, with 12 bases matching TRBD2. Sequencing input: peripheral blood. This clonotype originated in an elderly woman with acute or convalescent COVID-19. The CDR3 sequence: CSASRLAGEDIQYF. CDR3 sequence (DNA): TGCAGTGCTAGTAGACTAGCGGGAGAGGACATTCAGTACTTC.